This TCR beta chain is from a study of T cells in Graves' hyperthyroidism and ophthalmopathy. Background on the study: Once the initial diagnosis was made, peripheral blood was obtained before any treatment. Study-level points and caveats: Most thyroid-expanded clonotypes above 0.001 were also found in blood.

Points on this clonotype: As yet, its antigen is unknown.

For ophthalmopathy patients, the Clinical Activity Score was at least 3 and the NOSPECS grade at least 4; duration was under 3 months. Clinical symptoms, serum thyroxine, TRAb, thyroid ultrasound and orbital computed tomography established diagnosis. The length of the CDR3 is 14 residues. Trimming pared 7 bases from V and 2 bases from J, leaving 12 bases between. Amplified TCR beta CDR3 regions came from RNA transcripts. The TCR CDR3 first-round RT-PCR relied on the HTBI primer set. TCRdb fed the multiplex PCR reads into MiXCR, producing one record per CDR3 protein. The table includes hundreds of thousands of distinct CDR3 sequences, around a fifth detected once.

What was sequenced was blood. The chain links TRBV12-3 or TRBV12-4 to TRBJ1-5, with D possibly being TRBD1 (5 bases). The receptor comes from a woman aged 70-85 years with Graves' ophthalmopathy. The chain's CDR3 is CASTQLGGNQPQHF. CDR3 DNA: TGTGCCAGCACCCAGTTAGGGGGCAATCAGCCCCAGCATTTT.